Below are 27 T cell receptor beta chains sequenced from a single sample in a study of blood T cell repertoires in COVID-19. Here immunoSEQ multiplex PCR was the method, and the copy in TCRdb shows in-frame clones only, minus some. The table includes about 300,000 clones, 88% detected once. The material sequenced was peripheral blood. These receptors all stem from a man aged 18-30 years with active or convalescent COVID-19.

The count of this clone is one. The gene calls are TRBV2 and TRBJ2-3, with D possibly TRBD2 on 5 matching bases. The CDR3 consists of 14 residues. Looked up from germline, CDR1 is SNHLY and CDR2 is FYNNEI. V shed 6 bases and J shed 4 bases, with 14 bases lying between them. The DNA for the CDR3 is TGTGCCAGCAGAGCATTCGGACTCTCAGATACGCAGTATTTT. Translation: CASRAFGLSDTQYF.

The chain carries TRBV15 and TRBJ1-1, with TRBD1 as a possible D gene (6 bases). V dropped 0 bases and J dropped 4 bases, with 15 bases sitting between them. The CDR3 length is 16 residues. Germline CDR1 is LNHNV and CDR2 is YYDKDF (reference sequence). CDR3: CATSRDRNRVGTEAFF. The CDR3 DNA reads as TGTGCCACCAGCAGAGATCGAAACAGGGTAGGCACTGAAGCTTTCTTT.

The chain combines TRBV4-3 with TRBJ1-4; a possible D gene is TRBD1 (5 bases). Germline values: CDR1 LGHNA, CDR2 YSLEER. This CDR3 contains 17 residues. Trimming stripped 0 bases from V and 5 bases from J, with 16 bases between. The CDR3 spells CASSQDFRGGANEKLFF. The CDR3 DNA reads TGCGCCAGCAGCCAAGATTTCCGGGGGGGTGCCAATGAAAAACTGTTTTTT.

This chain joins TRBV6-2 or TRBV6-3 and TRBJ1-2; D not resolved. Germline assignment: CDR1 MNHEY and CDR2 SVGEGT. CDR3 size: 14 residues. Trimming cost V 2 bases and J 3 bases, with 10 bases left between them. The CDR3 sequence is CASSYTNTYYGYTF. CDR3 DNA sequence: TGTGCCAGCAGTTACACTAACACCTACTATGGCTACACCTTC.

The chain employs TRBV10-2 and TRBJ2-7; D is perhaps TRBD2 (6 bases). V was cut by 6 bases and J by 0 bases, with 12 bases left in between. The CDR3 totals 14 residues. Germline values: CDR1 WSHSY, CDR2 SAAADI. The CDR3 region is CASRPGLFSYEQYF. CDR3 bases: TGCGCCAGCAGGCCGGGACTCTTCTCCTACGAGCAGTACTTC.

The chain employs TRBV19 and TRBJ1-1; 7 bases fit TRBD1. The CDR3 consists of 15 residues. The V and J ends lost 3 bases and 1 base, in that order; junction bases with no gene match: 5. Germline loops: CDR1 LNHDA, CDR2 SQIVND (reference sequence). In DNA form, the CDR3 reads TGTGCCAGTAGTATGGGACAGTCCTCGAACACTGAAGCTTTCTTT. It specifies CASSMGQSSNTEAFF.

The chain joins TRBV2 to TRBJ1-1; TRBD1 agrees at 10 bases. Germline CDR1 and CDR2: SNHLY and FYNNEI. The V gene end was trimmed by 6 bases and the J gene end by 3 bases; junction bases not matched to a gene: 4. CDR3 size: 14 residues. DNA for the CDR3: TGTGCCAGCAGCGAGGACAGGGGGTACACTGAAGCTTTCTTT. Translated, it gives CASSEDRGYTEAFF.

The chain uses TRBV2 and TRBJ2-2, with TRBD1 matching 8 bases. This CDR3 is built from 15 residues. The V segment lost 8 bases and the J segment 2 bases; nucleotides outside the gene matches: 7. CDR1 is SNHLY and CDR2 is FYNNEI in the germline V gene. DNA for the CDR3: TGTGCCAGCTCCCGCAGGGGGCAAAACACCGGGGAGCTGTTTTTT. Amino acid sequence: CASSRRGQNTGELFF.

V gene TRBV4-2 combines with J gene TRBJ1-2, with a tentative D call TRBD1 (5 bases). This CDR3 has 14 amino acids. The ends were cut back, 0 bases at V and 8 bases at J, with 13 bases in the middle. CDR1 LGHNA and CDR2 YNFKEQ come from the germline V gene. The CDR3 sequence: CASSQDGAGKGYTF. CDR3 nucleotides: TGTGCCAGCAGCCAAGATGGGGCAGGGAAAGGCTACACCTTC.

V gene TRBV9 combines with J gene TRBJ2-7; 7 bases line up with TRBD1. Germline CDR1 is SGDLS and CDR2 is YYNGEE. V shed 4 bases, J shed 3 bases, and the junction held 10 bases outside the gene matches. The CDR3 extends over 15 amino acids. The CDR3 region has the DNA TGTGCCAGCAGCCTCGGACAGGAAGGAAACTACGAGCAGTACTTC. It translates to CASSLGQEGNYEQYF.

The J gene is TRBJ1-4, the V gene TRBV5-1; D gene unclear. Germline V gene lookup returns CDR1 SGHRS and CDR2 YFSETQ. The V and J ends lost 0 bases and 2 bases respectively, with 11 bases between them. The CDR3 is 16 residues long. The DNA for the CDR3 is TGCGCCAGCAGCTTGGAACCGGGAATTACTAATGAAAAACTGTTTTTT. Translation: CASSLEPGITNEKLFF. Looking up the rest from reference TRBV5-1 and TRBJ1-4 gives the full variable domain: KAGVTQTPRYLIKTRGQQVTLSCSPISGHRSVSWYQQTPGQGLQFLFEYFSETQRNKGNFPGRFSGRQFSNSRSEMNVSTLELGDSALYLCASSLEPGITNEKLFFGSGTQLSVL.

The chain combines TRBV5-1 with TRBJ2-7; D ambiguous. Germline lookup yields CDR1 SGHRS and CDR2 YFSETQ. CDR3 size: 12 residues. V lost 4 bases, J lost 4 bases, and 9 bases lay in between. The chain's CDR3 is CASSPPDYEQYF. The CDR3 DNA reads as TGCGCCAGCAGCCCGCCAGATTACGAGCAGTACTTC.

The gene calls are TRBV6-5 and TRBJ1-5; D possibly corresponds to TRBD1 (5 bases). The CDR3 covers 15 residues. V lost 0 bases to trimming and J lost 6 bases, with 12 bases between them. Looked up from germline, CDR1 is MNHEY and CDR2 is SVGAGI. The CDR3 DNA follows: TGTGCCAGCAGTTACTCGGGGCCAGGCGGTCAGCCCCAGCATTTT. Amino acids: CASSYSGPGGQPQHF.

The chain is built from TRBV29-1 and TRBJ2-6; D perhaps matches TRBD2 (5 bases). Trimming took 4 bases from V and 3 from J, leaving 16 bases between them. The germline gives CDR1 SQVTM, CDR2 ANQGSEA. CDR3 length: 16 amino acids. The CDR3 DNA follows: TGCAGCGTTGTCGCAGCCTCCCGGGATGGGGCCAACGTCCTGACTTTC. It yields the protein CSVVAASRDGANVLTF.

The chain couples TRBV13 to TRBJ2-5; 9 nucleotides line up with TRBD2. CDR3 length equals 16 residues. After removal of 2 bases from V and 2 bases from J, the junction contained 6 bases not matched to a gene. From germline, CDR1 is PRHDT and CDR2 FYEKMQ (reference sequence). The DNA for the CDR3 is TGTGCCAGCAGCTTATGGCTAGCGGGAACTCAAGAGACCCAGTACTTC. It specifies CASSLWLAGTQETQYF.

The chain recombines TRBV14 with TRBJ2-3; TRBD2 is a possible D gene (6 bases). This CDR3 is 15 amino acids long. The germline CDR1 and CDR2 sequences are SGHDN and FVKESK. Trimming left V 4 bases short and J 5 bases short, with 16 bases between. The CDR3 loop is CASSPWRTTRDTQYF. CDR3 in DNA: TGTGCCAGCAGCCCCTGGAGGACTACGAGAGATACGCAGTATTTT.

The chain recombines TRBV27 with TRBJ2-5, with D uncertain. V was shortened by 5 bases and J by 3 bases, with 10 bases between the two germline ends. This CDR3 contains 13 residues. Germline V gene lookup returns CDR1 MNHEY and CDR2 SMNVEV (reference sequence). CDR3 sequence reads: CASSDGLEETQYF. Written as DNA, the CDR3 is TGTGCCAGCAGTGATGGGCTGGAAGAGACCCAGTACTTC.

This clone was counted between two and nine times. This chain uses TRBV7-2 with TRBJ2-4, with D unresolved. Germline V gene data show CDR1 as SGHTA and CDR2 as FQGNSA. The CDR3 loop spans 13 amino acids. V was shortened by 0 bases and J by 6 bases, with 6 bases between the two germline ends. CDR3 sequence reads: CASSLALLNIQYF. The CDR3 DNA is TGTGCCAGCAGCTTAGCCCTTTTAAACATTCAGTACTTC.

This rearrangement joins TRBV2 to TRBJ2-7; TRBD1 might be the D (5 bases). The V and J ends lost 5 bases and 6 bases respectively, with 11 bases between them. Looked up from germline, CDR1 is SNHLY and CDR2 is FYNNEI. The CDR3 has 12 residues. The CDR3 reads CASSQGWSEQYF. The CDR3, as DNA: TGTGCCAGCAGTCAGGGCTGGTCCGAGCAGTACTTC.

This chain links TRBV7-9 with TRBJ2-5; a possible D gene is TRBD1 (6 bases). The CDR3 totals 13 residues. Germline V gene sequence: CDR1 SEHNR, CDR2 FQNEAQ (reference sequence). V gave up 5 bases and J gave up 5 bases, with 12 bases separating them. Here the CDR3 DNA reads TGTGCCAGCAGCCCGTGGCAGGGGGAGACCCAGTACTTC. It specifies CASSPWQGETQYF.

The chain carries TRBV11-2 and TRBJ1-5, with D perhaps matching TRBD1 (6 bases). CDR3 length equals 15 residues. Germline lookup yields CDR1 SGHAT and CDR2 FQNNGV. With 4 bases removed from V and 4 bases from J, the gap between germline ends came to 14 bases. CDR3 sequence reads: CASSWTQGRNQPQHF. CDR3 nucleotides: TGTGCCAGCAGCTGGACACAGGGACGGAATCAGCCCCAGCATTTT.

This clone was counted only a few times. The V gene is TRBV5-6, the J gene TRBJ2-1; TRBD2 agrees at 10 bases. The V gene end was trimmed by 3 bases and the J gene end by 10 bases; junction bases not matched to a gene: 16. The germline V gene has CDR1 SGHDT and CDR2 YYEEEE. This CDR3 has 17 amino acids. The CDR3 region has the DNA TGTGCCAGCAGCTCCATACGTACTGAGCGGGGGGGCTGGGAGCAGTTCTTC. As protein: CASSSIRTERGGWEQFF.

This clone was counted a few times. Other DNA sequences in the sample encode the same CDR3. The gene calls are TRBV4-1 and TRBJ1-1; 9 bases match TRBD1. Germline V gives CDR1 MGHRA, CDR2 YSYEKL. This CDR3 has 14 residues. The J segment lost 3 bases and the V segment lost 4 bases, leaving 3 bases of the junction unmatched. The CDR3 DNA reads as TGCGCCAGCAGCCCGGGACAGGGAGACACTGAAGCTTTCTTT. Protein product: CASSPGQGDTEAFF.

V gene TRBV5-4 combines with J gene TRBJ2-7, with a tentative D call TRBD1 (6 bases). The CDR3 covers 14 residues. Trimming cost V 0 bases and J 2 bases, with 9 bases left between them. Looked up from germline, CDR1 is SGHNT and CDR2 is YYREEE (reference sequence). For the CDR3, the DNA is TGTGCCAGCAGCTTGGGGACAGTGACCTACGAGCAGTACTTC. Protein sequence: CASSLGTVTYEQYF.

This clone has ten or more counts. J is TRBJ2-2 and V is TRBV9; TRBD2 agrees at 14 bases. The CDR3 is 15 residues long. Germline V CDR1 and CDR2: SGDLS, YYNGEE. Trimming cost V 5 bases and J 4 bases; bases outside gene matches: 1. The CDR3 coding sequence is TGTGCCAGCAGTGGACTAGCGGGGGGCACCGGGGAGCTGTTTTTT. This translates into CASSGLAGGTGELFF.

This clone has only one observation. The CDR3 reads CASKPGTGISYGYTF. The CDR3 DNA follows: TGTGCCAGCAAGCCCGGGACAGGAATATCCTATGGCTACACCTTC. The chain recombines TRBV7-2 with TRBJ1-2; TRBD1 aligns across 8 bases. The trim removed 7 bases at V and 4 bases at J, leaving 11 bases unmatched. This CDR3 has 15 amino acids. CDR1 and CDR2 (germline): SGHTA, FQGNSA.

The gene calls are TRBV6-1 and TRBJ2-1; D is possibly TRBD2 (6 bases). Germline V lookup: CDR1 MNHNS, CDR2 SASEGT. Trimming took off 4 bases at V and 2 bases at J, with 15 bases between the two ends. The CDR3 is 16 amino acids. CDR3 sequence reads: CASSGFAGRPYNEQFF. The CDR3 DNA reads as TGTGCCAGCAGTGGATTTGCGGGGAGACCCTACAATGAGCAGTTCTTC.